Below, 26 T cell receptor beta chains from the same sample are listed, as sequenced in a study of blood T cell repertoires in COVID-19. Clones were read by immunoSEQ multiplex PCR, and TCRdb kept only the in-frame ones, dropping some. The top ten clones hold around 7.5% of a sample with roughly 180,000 clones, more than 80% of them seen once. The sequencing sample was made of peripheral blood. These receptors were taken from a woman in her sixties or seventies with acute or convalescent COVID-19.

This sequence joins TRBV6-6 and TRBJ1-5; possibly TRBD1 for D (6 bases). Germline V gene sequence: CDR1 MNHNY, CDR2 SVGAGI (reference sequence). The CDR3 consists of 15 residues. With 6 bases removed from V and 4 bases from J, the gap between germline ends came to 16 bases. DNA of the CDR3: TGTGCCAGCAGCCGCCTTGCAGGGGAAAATCAGCCCCAGCATTTT. This encodes CASSRLAGENQPQHF.

In its sample, this clone was seen a few times. The chain couples TRBV7-3 to TRBJ2-1; 13 nucleotides agree with TRBD2. The V and J ends lost 5 bases and 16 bases, in that order; junction bases with no gene match: 8. Germline V gene data show CDR1 as SGHTA and CDR2 as FQGTGA. The CDR3 sequence is 13 residues long. This chain's CDR3 is CASSPGTSGAQFF. In DNA, the CDR3 is TGTGCCAGCAGCCCCGGGACTAGCGGGGCCCAATTCTTC.

As concerns this clone: Distinct nucleotide sequences in the sample also encode this CDR3. The chain recombines TRBV7-9 with TRBJ2-3; D may be TRBD2 (6 bases). The germline V and J ends were trimmed by 3 bases and 2 bases, with 15 bases remaining between them. The length of the CDR3 is 16 residues. CDR1 SEHNR and CDR2 FQNEAQ come from the germline V gene (reference sequence). CDR3 bases: TGTGCCAGCAGCTTGTCTAGAGGGACTTCCACAGATACGCAGTATTTT. Its protein is CASSLSRGTSTDTQYF.

The chain combines TRBV3-1 (or the pseudogene TRBV3-2) with TRBJ2-1; 7 bases are shared with TRBD2. The CDR3 has 13 residues. The J segment lost 9 bases and the V segment lost 1 base, leaving 3 bases of the junction unmatched. The germline CDR1 and CDR2 sequences are LGHDT and YNNKEL (reference sequence). The CDR3: CASSQGGSLEQFF. Written as DNA, the CDR3 is TGTGCCAGCAGCCAAGGCGGGAGTCTTGAGCAGTTCTTC.

This chain joins TRBV3-1 (or the pseudogene TRBV3-2) and TRBJ2-1; 7 bases map to TRBD2. The CDR3 contains 15 residues. The V gene end was trimmed by 1 base and the J gene end by 7 bases; junction bases not matched to a gene: 7. CDR1 is LGHDT and CDR2 is YNNKEL in the germline V gene (reference sequence). CDR3 in amino acids: CASSQGAGLMNEQFF. The CDR3 DNA sequence: TGTGCCAGCAGCCAAGGAGCGGGACTGATGAATGAGCAGTTCTTC.

This clone was counted between two and nine times. The J gene is TRBJ2-2, the V gene TRBV10-3; 9 bases align to TRBD2. There are 16 residues in the CDR3. In germline, CDR1 is ENHRY, CDR2 SYGVKD. Trimming at V came to 4 bases and at J to 5 bases, leaving 8 bases not matched to a gene. The CDR3 spells CAISGGSGSGTGELFF. In DNA, the CDR3 is TGTGCCATCAGTGGAGGTAGCGGGAGTGGAACCGGGGAGCTGTTTTTT.

The rearrangement joins TRBV6-6 to TRBJ1-5; D is uncertain. Germline assignment: CDR1 MNHNY and CDR2 SVGAGI (reference sequence). Trimming stripped 2 bases from V and 6 bases from J, with 5 bases between. The CDR3 contains 12 residues. The CDR3 region is CASSYGFQPQHF. CDR3 coding DNA: TGTGCCAGCAGTTACGGCTTTCAGCCCCAGCATTTT.

This clone was detected only once. J is TRBJ1-3 and V is TRBV5-1, with D maybe TRBD1 (5 bases). Germline V gene data show CDR1 as SGHRS and CDR2 as YFSETQ. V lost 0 bases, J lost 2 bases, and 9 bases lay in between. The CDR3 extends over 15 amino acids. CDR3 region: CASSLGDSTGNTIYF. The CDR3 nucleotides read TGCGCCAGCAGCTTGGGGGACTCAACTGGAAACACCATATATTTT.

This clone was observed once. The V and J genes are TRBV20-1 and TRBJ2-6, with TRBD2 as a possible D gene (5 bases). Germline CDR1 is DFQATT and CDR2 is SNEGSKA (reference sequence). With 3 bases removed from V and 0 bases from J, the gap between germline ends came to 12 bases. The CDR3 consists of 16 residues. The CDR3 loop reads CSASSRVSSGANVLTF. The CDR3 region has the DNA TGCAGTGCTAGTTCGCGGGTTTCCTCTGGGGCCAACGTCCTGACTTTC.

This chain uses TRBV28 with TRBJ2-7, with 12 bases fitting TRBD2. The germline gives CDR1 MDHEN, CDR2 SYDVKM. The CDR3 contains 14 residues. The junction had 5 bases not matched to a gene; V was cut back by 5 bases and J by 6 bases. The CDR3 reads CASSQGLAGPEQYF. CDR3 nucleotides: TGTGCCAGCAGTCAAGGACTAGCGGGACCCGAGCAGTACTTC.

The chain has TRBV10-2 and TRBJ1-2; TRBD1 agrees at 7 bases. V shed 7 bases and J 4 bases; nucleotides not matched to a gene: 6. Germline loops: CDR1 WSHSY, CDR2 SAAADI. This CDR3 has 13 residues. The CDR3 DNA reads as TGCGCCAGCACCCGGGACAGCATCTATGGCTACACCTTC. It encodes CASTRDSIYGYTF.

The chain couples TRBV7-3 to TRBJ2-1, with 9 bases aligning to TRBD2. This CDR3 comprises 15 residues. The junction had 2 bases not matched to a gene; V was cut back by 1 base and J by 4 bases. Germline CDR1 is SGHTA and CDR2 is FQGTGA. The CDR3 protein is CASSLRAGGYNEQFF. Here the CDR3 DNA reads TGTGCCAGCAGCTTAAGGGCGGGAGGGTACAATGAGCAGTTCTTC.

This rearrangement joins TRBV6-5 to TRBJ2-7, with 12 bases fitting TRBD2. The CDR3 contains 14 residues. The V gene's germline CDR1 is MNHEY and CDR2 SVGAGI. Unmatched junction bases numbered 1, after V lost 7 bases and J lost 0 bases. The CDR3 region has the DNA TGTGCCAGCAAGACTAGCGGGAGCTCCTACGAGCAGTACTTC. Translated: CASKTSGSSYEQYF.

Turning to this clone: One end of the junction fails to match germline, which may point to a read error. This sequence joins TRBV5-4 and TRBJ2-1; TRBD2 aligns across 8 bases. This CDR3 has 16 amino acids. Germline assignment: CDR1 SGHNT and CDR2 YYREEE (reference sequence). In nucleotides, the CDR3 is TGTGCCAGCAGCCCTACCGGGACTAGGCTCTACAGTGAGCAGTTCTTC. Translating it yields CASSPTGTRLYSEQFF.

CDR3 sequence (DNA): TGTGCCAGCAGAGGGAGCGGGAGGGGCCACAATGAGCAGTTCTTC. Translated: CASRGSGRGHNEQFF. The V call is TRBV25-1, the J call TRBJ2-1, with 10 bases lining up with TRBD2. With 6 bases clipped from V and 5 bases from J, the junction kept 7 bases outside the gene matches. This CDR3 contains 15 residues. Germline V lookup: CDR1 MGHDK, CDR2 SYGVNS.

The gene calls are TRBV9 and TRBJ2-1, with 14 bases matching TRBD2. CDR3 size: 16 residues. V dropped 7 bases and J dropped 8; count of bases not matched to a gene: 11. The germline V gene has CDR1 SGDLS and CDR2 YYNGEE. This CDR3 reads CASAGTSGSGAYEQFF. The CDR3 nucleotides are TGTGCCAGCGCCGGGACTAGCGGGAGCGGGGCTTATGAGCAGTTCTTC.

The CDR3 coding sequence is TGCAGCGTCGGGGGGCAGGTGAACACTGAAGCTTTCTTT. Protein: CSVGGQVNTEAFF. V gene TRBV29-1 combines with J gene TRBJ1-1, with D possibly being TRBD1 (6 bases). Trimming removed 6 bases from V and 0 bases from J, with 11 bases in between. The CDR3 covers 13 residues. Germline V CDR1 and CDR2: SQVTM, ANQGSEA.

The V call is TRBV6-6, the J call TRBJ2-2; TRBD2 agrees at 10 bases. V trimming: 1 base; J trimming: 1 base; junction bases outside the gene matches: 0. Germline CDR1 and CDR2: MNHNY and SVGAGI (reference sequence). The CDR3 runs to 16 residues. CDR3 sequence (DNA): TGTGCCAGCAGTTACTGGACTAGCGGGAACACCGGGGAGCTGTTTTTT. This translates into CASSYWTSGNTGELFF.

The CDR3 here is CAISELTSGSTDTQYF. The DNA of the CDR3 is TGTGCCATCAGTGAGTTGACTAGCGGGAGCACAGATACGCAGTATTTT. J is TRBJ2-3 and V is TRBV10-3; 10 bases map to TRBD2. The trim removed 1 base at V and 0 bases at J, leaving 1 base unmatched. The CDR3 consists of 16 residues. Germline-derived CDR1 and CDR2 are ENHRY and SYGVKD.

The chain uses TRBV6-1 and TRBJ1-5; 9 bases are a match to TRBD1. V gave up 4 bases and J gave up 1 base; unmatched junction bases: 5. The CDR3 loop spans 16 amino acids. Germline V gene sequence: CDR1 MNHNS, CDR2 SASEGT. CDR3 coding DNA: TGTGCCAGCAGTGCCGGGGGACAGGGCAGCAATCAGCCCCAGCATTTT. As protein: CASSAGGQGSNQPQHF.

The V and J genes are TRBV5-1 and TRBJ1-3; tentative D call: TRBD1 (5 bases). There are 15 residues in the CDR3. Germline V gene data show CDR1 as SGHRS and CDR2 as YFSETQ. Deletions cut 4 bases from V and 3 bases from J, with 14 bases between. Here the CDR3 reads CASSPLKGDGNTIYF. Written as DNA, the CDR3 is TGCGCCAGCAGCCCTCTGAAAGGGGATGGAAACACCATATATTTT.

This clone was detected only once. This chain connects TRBV7-8 to TRBJ1-2; possibly TRBD1 for D (6 bases). The V and J ends lost 5 bases and 4 bases respectively, with 14 bases between them. The CDR3 sequence is 14 residues long. CDR1 SGHVS and CDR2 FQNEAQ come from the germline V gene. CDR3 DNA: TGTGCCAGCAGCCCTTCAGGGGCCTCCTATGGCTACACCTTC. Translating it yields CASSPSGASYGYTF.

The V call is TRBV28, the J call TRBJ2-7; 8 bases match TRBD2. J was trimmed by 0 bases and V by 8 bases; bases with no gene match: 6. CDR1 and CDR2 from the germline V gene are MDHEN and SYDVKM. There are 14 residues in the CDR3. In DNA, the CDR3 is TGTGCCAGCCGTACTAGCGGTACCTCCTACGAGCAGTACTTC. Translation: CASRTSGTSYEQYF.

The rearrangement links TRBV19 to TRBJ2-2, with D unclear. Germline V lookup: CDR1 LNHDA, CDR2 SQIVND (reference sequence). This CDR3 is 14 amino acids long. V lost 3 bases, J lost 1 base, and 6 bases lay in between. The CDR3 reads CASSMVENTGELFF. CDR3 DNA: TGTGCCAGTAGTATGGTAGAGAACACCGGGGAGCTGTTTTTT.

This chain uses TRBV30 with TRBJ2-7, with 8 bases aligning to TRBD2. CDR1 is GTSNPN and CDR2 is SVGIG in the germline V gene (reference sequence). This CDR3 comprises 13 residues. Trimming took 4 bases from V and 3 from J; bases not matched to a gene: 5. As DNA, the CDR3 is TGTGCCTGGACGGTAGCGGGAAACTACGAGCAGTACTTC. Its protein is CAWTVAGNYEQYF.

This clone was detected once. The rearrangement links TRBV5-6 to TRBJ1-5, with TRBD1 matching over 10 bases. This CDR3 is built from 16 residues. J was trimmed by 1 base and V by 0 bases; bases with no gene match: 1. CDR1 and CDR2 from the germline V gene are SGHDT and YYEEEE. In nucleotides, the CDR3 is TGTGCCAGCAGCTTGGCGGGACAGGGGAGCAATCAGCCCCAGCATTTT. This sequence encodes CASSLAGQGSNQPQHF.